This T cell receptor beta chain emerged from a study of blood T cell repertoires in COVID-19. Study context: PBMCs, B-cell-depleted T cells, or T cells provided the cDNA or gDNA that made up the material.

Original processing notes: Reference gene primer amplification in the assay estimated nucleated cell counts. Clones were read by immunoSEQ multiplex PCR, and TCRdb kept only the in-frame ones, dropping some. V and J calls plus clone size are reproduced from that table; the DNA served to infer D and trimming. The repertoire holds 150,000 to 250,000 clones, roughly 77% seen once, with less than 7% in the top ten. The CDR3 has 15 amino acids. V dropped 7 bases and J dropped 2 bases, with 15 bases sitting between them. From germline, CDR1 is LNHDA and CDR2 SQIVND (reference sequence). This clone was detected once. Enrolled during active infection, Seattle patients were then followed longitudinally.

The source is a woman aged 40 to 55 with COVID-19, enrolled during active disease. This chain joins TRBV19 and TRBJ1-5; D perhaps matches TRBD1 (6 bases). The sequenced material came from peripheral blood. CDR3 in amino acids: CASKFKGGGNQPQHF. The CDR3 DNA follows: TGTGCCAGTAAGTTCAAAGGGGGAGGCAATCAGCCCCAGCATTTT.